This TCR beta chain was sequenced for a study of blood T cells in healthy people across ages. At the level of the study: About one barcoded beta molecule was captured per two T cells (by template switching).

Trimming stripped 6 bases from V and 3 bases from J, with 18 bases between. Germline V gives CDR1 SGHVS, CDR2 FNYEAQ. The CDR3 has 15 amino acids. A second PCR of about 7 to 11 cycles used a sample-barcoded 5' primer and a J-beta primer mix. TCRdb re-analysed the 5' RACE reads in MiXCR, keeping a single row per CDR3 protein. The sample lists some 1,800,000 distinct CDR3 sequences, 30% to 40% occurring once. There were at least 5.5 micrograms of total RNA extracted from every sample. The V gene is TRBV7-6, the J gene TRBJ2-7; perhaps D is TRBD1 or TRBD2 (7 bases each). The sequence was collected from a human donor in good health. Specimen: blood. The CDR3 region is CASSLGGTEFYEQYF. As DNA, the CDR3 is TGTGCCAGCAGTTTGGGAGGGACAGAATTCTACGAGCAGTACTTC.